This T cell receptor beta chain was found in a study of OX40 agonist ivuxolimab in advanced cancers. Study details: The eligibility criteria allowed prior anti-PD-1, anti-PD-L1 or anti-CTLA-4 therapy, and 30% to 45% had some.

The CDR3 covers 16 residues. Germline CDR1 and CDR2: SEHNR and FQNEAQ (reference sequence). V shed 4 bases and J shed 3 bases, with 15 bases lying between them. The method was immunoSEQ multiplex PCR; TCRdb's version includes in-frame clones alone and lacks a portion of them. The sample includes more than 40,000 clones, approximately 88% of them seen just once. Sequencing was performed on CD4+ or CD8+ T cells sorted from blood, taken in a trial of the OX40 agonist ivuxolimab. The source of this sequence is an adult with an advanced solid tumor such as melanoma, head and neck, liver or kidney cancer. The rearrangement uses TRBV7-9 and TRBJ1-4; possibly TRBD1 for D (5 bases). The CDR3 is CASSSRGQGSNEKLFF. The CDR3 DNA reads as TGTGCCAGCAGCTCCCGGGGCCAGGGCTCTAATGAAAAACTGTTTTTT.